Below are 22 T cell receptor delta chains sequenced from a single sample in a study of gamma-delta chains in newborns, infants, children. With CATT, TCRdb re-called clones from the reads. The repertoire holds around 2,000 delta-chain clones, with roughly 1.5% as singletons. Sequenced: blood. The receptors come from a child who was a newborn, infant or young child, either healthy, febrile or measles-vaccinated (not recorded which).

In its sample, this clone was seen a few times. It may be a read error: a sequence one base away is much more abundant. The identical CDR3 is also encoded by other nucleotide sequences in the sample. This rearrangement joins TRDV1 to TRDJ1, with 8 positions matching TRDD3. The trim removed 5 bases at V and 0 bases at J, leaving 44 bases unmatched. The CDR3 loop spans 28 amino acids. Germline-derived CDR1 and CDR2 are TSWWSYY and QGS. The DNA of the CDR3 is TGTGCTCTTGGGAACTGCAGGCGACCACTGGCCTACTCCCTGGAAGTTGGGATACGCTCCTCGTACACCGATAAACTCATCTTT. It encodes CALGNCRRPLAYSLEVGIRSSYTDKLIF.

This clone was seen only a few times. This clone may be a read error of a much larger clone one base away. V usage is TRDV1 and J usage is TRDJ1, with 9 bases fitting TRDD3. The CDR3 has 28 residues. The germline CDR1 and CDR2 sequences are TSWWSYY and QGS. The CDR3 reads CALGELGITSPPSRVCYWGNPYTDKLTF. CDR3 sequence (DNA): TGTGCTCTTGGGGAGCTTGGCATCACTTCCCCACCTTCCCGGGTGTGTTACTGGGGGAACCCGTACACCGATAAACTCACCTTT.

In regard to this clone: Translating this DNA gives a protein that differs at residue 16 from the TCRdb one, which belongs to a much larger clone; a read error is likely, and the protein shown is this translation. This chain uses TRDV1 with TRDJ1; TRDD3 aligns across 10 bases. J gave up 7 bases and V 6 bases, and 29 bases lay outside the gene matches. This CDR3 spans 21 amino acids. Germline V gives CDR1 TSWWSYY, CDR2 QGS. CDR3 in DNA: TGTGCTCTTGGCCAGTCCACTGGGGTGTTGGCGTACTGGGGGATCGAAGGTAAACTCATCTTT. It encodes CALGQSTGVLAYWGIEGKLIF.

As to this clone: TCRdb has a much larger clone's protein, which differs at residue 5 from the translation of this DNA, likely because of a read error; what is shown is the protein translated from the DNA. This chain connects TRDV1 to TRDJ1, with 7 nucleotides matching TRDD3. V lost 4 bases to trimming and J lost 6 bases; unmatched junction nucleotides: 29. The CDR3 runs 21 residues. The germline V gene encodes CDR1 TSWWSYY and CDR2 QGS. The CDR3 DNA reads TGTGCTCTTGGGGGACTGGCTCTCCCATCCCGATGCCTTTTGGGGGAGAATAAACTCATCTTT. Amino acids: CALGGLALPSRCLLGENKLIF.

This clone was seen a few times. The translation of this DNA and the TCRdb protein of a much larger clone differ at residue 12, probably owing to a read error; the protein shown here is translated from the DNA. This rearrangement joins TRDV2 to TRDJ1; tentative D call: TRDD3 (6 bases). The CDR3 is made up of 17 amino acids. Per germline, CDR1 GEAIGNYY and CDR2 EKD. V was shortened by 0 bases and J by 3 bases, with 19 bases between the two germline ends. In nucleotides, the CDR3 is TGTGCCTGTGACACCTTTGGTGGGGATCCTAACGCCGATAAACTCATCTTT. This codes for CACDTFGGDPNADKLIF.

As to this clone: TCRdb lists the protein of a much larger clone for this DNA, which differs at residue 7, so this is likely a read error; the protein given here is translated from the DNA itself. The CDR3 DNA sequence: TGTGCTCTTGGGGAACGTGATTCCTACCTGGGGGCCCCCACCGATAAACTCATCTTT. It translates to CALGERDSYLGAPTDKLIF. The genes are TRDV1 and TRDJ1, with D perhaps assigned TRDD2 or TRDD3 (7 bases each). The CDR3 runs 19 residues. CDR1 is TSWWSYY and CDR2 is QGS in the germline V gene. Trimming shortened V by 1 base and J by 1 base, and 22 bases separated the two germline ends.

In this sample, this clone is medium-sized. The chain combines TRDV1 with TRDJ1; maybe TRDD3 (6 bases). The CDR3 covers 19 residues. V lost 4 bases and J lost 0, with 24 bases in between. The germline CDR1 and CDR2 sequences are TSWWSYY and QGS. CDR3 nucleotides: TGTGCTCTTGGGGTCCCTGGGCGGTTTCCTGGGGCGTACACCGATAAACTCATCTTT. Translated, it gives CALGVPGRFPGAYTDKLIF.

This clone qualifies as large. The same CDR3 also results from other DNA sequences found in this sample. The chain joins TRDV2 to TRDJ1; D is possibly TRDD3 (6 bases). CDR3 length: 18 residues. Per the germline V gene, CDR1 is GEAIGNYY and CDR2 is EKD. V was clipped by 0 bases and J by 3 bases, with 22 bases between them. The CDR3 sequence: CACDTGVWGLAGSDKLIF. The CDR3, as DNA: TGTGCCTGTGACACCGGGGTCTGGGGCCTCGCCGGCTCCGATAAACTCATCTTT.

This clone was seen only a few times. A far larger clone is off by one base, so a read error is likely. Other DNA sequences in this sample translate to the same CDR3. J is TRDJ1 and V is TRDV2; 9 nucleotides line up with TRDD3. This CDR3 is built from 16 residues. Germline V CDR1 and CDR2: GEAIGNYY, EKD. J was trimmed by 0 bases and V by 4 bases; bases with no gene match: 8. CDR3 amino acids: CACDQSTGGHTDKLIF. The CDR3, as DNA: TGTGCCTGTGATCAGAGTACTGGGGGACACACCGATAAACTCATCTTT.

In regard to this clone: A read error likely explains why the TCRdb protein, taken from a much larger clone, differs from this DNA's translation at residue 3; the protein shown is translated from the DNA. The genes are TRDV1 and TRDJ1, with 7 bases identical to TRDD3. Per the germline V gene, CDR1 is TSWWSYY and CDR2 is QGS. There are 19 residues in the CDR3. CDR3 bases: TGTGCTATTGGGGAACTAAACGCCTGGGGGCCCTATTGGGCCGATAAACTCATCTTT. Translation gives CAIGELNAWGPYWADKLIF.

The chain joins TRDV1 to TRDJ1; D may be TRDD3 (5 bases). In the absence of a J gene in TCRdb, the DNA was matched to germline to assign it here. This CDR3 is built from 21 residues. V shed 1 base and J shed 0 bases, with 27 bases lying between them. CDR1 and CDR2 (germline): TSWWSYY, QGS. The CDR3 bases are TGTGCTCTTGGGGAACCTAATACGTCGGGACACCAGAGGGACCACACCGATAAACTCATCTTT. Translation gives CALGEPNTSGHQRDHTDKLIF.

On this clone itself: TCRdb assigns this DNA the protein of a much larger clone, which departs from its translation at residue 8; this likely reflects a read error, and the protein shown comes from translating the DNA. The chain employs TRDV1 and TRDJ1; no definite D call. The germline CDR1 and CDR2 sequences are TSWWSYY and QGS. V lost 2 bases, J lost 10 bases, and 23 bases lay in between. The CDR3 has 16 amino acids. CDR3: CALGEFPISGRTRLIF. CDR3 bases: TGTGCTCTTGGGGAATTCCCCATCTCAGGCAGAACTAGACTCATCTTT.

There are a few counts of this clone. A read error may explain this, as a much larger clone is one base away. This chain links TRDV1 with TRDJ1; 11 nucleotides agree with TRDD3. Losses at the gene ends were 1 base for V and 1 base for J; bases not matched to a gene: 29. The CDR3 is 25 residues long. Per germline, CDR1 TSWWSYY and CDR2 QGS. The CDR3, as DNA: TGTGCTCTTGGGGAACCGGCACTTATACCCCGAACCCTTCATAACTGGGGGATATGCACCGATAAACTCATCTTT. Its translation: CALGEPALIPRTLHNWGICTDKLIF.

This clone was detected a few times. This sequence is one base from a far larger clone and is likely a read error. Other DNA sequences in this specimen translate into the identical CDR3. This chain connects TRDV2 to TRDJ1; 9 bases align to TRDD3. This CDR3 has 18 residues. Germline V gives CDR1 GEAIGNYY, CDR2 EKD. DNA of the CDR3: TGTGCCTGTGATGGACCCTTGACTGGGGGACCCTACACCGATAAACTCATCTTC. Amino acids: CACDGPLTGGPYTDKLIF.

A word on this clone: A read error is the likely source, as a far larger clone sits one nucleotide away. Other DNA sequences in this sample translate to the same CDR3. V usage is TRDV2 and J usage is TRDJ1, with D uncertain. Trimming left V 0 bases short and J 0 bases short, with 22 bases between. Germline-derived CDR1 and CDR2 are GEAIGNYY and EKD. The CDR3 has 19 amino acids. In DNA, the CDR3 is TGTGCCTGTGACACCGGCTTACGGGGTAGTCAGATCTACACCGATAAACTCATCTTT. This gives the protein CACDTGLRGSQIYTDKLIF.

This clone was recorded a few times. TCRdb shows a much larger clone's protein in place of this DNA's translation, and the two differ at residues 6 and 12, likely through a read error; the protein shown is translated from the DNA. The gene calls are TRDV1 and TRDJ1; 9 bases align to TRDD3. Per germline, CDR1 TSWWSYY and CDR2 QGS. J lost 1 base, V lost 2 bases, and 20 bases had no gene match. CDR3 length: 21 residues. CDR3 protein: CALGEAPFYWGTSRSTDKLIF. CDR3 nucleotides: TGTGCTCTTGGGGAAGCCCCTTTTTACTGGGGGACTTCGCGATCCACCGATAAACTCATCTTT.

This clone showed up just a few times. The TCRdb protein comes from a much larger clone and disagrees with this DNA's translation at residue 5, likely due to a read error; the protein given here is derived from the DNA. V gene TRDV2 combines with J gene TRDJ1, with 12 bases fitting TRDD3. This CDR3 has 18 amino acids. Germline V gives CDR1 GEAIGNYY, CDR2 EKD. J gave up 0 bases and V 7 bases, and 14 bases lay outside the gene matches. The CDR3, as DNA: TGTGCCTGGGGCCCCACTGGGGGATACCGAAAGTACACCGATAAACTCATCTTT. It translates to CAWGPTGGYRKYTDKLIF.

Comment on this clone: It is likely a read error: a sequence one base away is far more abundant. The sample holds other DNA sequences that translate to the same CDR3. The rearrangement uses TRDV1 and TRDJ1; 11 bases fit TRDD3. V shed 1 base, J shed 2 bases, and the junction held 18 bases outside the gene matches. This CDR3 comprises 21 residues. Germline V gene lookup returns CDR1 TSWWSYY and CDR2 QGS. The CDR3 DNA follows: TGTGCTCTTGGGGAACCTCCCGCTCCGATGGGGGATACGCCTTATACCGATAAACTCATCTTT. This translates into CALGEPPAPMGDTPYTDKLIF.

This clone was recorded a few times. A far larger clone is just one base off, so this is likely a read error. Other DNA sequences in the sample encode the same CDR3. The chain recombines TRDV1 with TRDJ1, with no clear D. The CDR3 sequence is 16 residues long. V shed 3 bases and J shed 10 bases, with 24 bases lying between them. Germline V gene lookup returns CDR1 TSWWSYY and CDR2 QGS. The CDR3 sequence is CALGEFPLSGRTRLIF. CDR3 nucleotide sequence: TGTGCTCTTGGGGAGTTCCCCCTCTCAGGCAGAACTAGACTCATCTTT.

Relative to its sample, this clone is medium-sized. J is TRDJ1 and V is TRDV3; 8 bases map to TRDD3. Per germline, CDR1 TVYSNPD and CDR2 GDNSRS (reference sequence). V was pared by 2 bases and J by 0 bases, with 26 bases of the junction left unmatched. This CDR3 has 21 residues. CDR3 DNA: TGTGCCTTTCCGAACCTCGGCTCCCCGGCGCCTTGGGGGATCCACACCGATAAACTCATCTTT. Translating gives CAFPNLGSPAPWGIHTDKLIF.

In regard to this clone: A far larger clone is only one base removed, so a read error is likely. Other DNA sequences in this sample translate to the same CDR3. This chain links TRDV1 with TRDJ1; unclear D gene. Germline V lookup: CDR1 TSWWSYY, CDR2 QGS. The CDR3 runs to 17 residues. CDR3 protein: CALGEPNSVTGPDKLIF. The CDR3 nucleotides read TGTGCTCTTGGGGAACCGAATTCTGTCACGGGCCCCGATAAGCTCATCTTT.

This clone showed up just a few times. TCRdb shows a much larger clone's protein in place of this DNA's translation, and the two differ at residue 7, likely through a read error; the protein shown is translated from the DNA. CDR3 in amino acids: CACDGPSTGGPYTDKLIF. CDR3 coding DNA: TGTGCCTGTGATGGACCCTCGACTGGGGGACCCTACACCGATAAACTCATCTTT. The chain links TRDV2 to TRDJ1, with TRDD3 matching over 9 bases. This CDR3 spans 18 amino acids. The V segment lost 4 bases and the J segment 0 bases; nucleotides outside the gene matches: 14. Germline CDR1 GEAIGNYY, CDR2 EKD.